A single sample is the source of the 27 T cell receptor beta chains below, sequenced in a study of blood T cell repertoires in COVID-19. The repertoire was sequenced with immunoSEQ multiplex PCR; TCRdb's copy has only in-frame clones and lacks some. In the table there are some 70,000 clones, approximately 79% of which are singletons. Sequencing used peripheral blood. These TCRs come from a woman in her fifties or sixties with acute or convalescent COVID-19.

CDR3 sequence (DNA): TGTGCCAGCAGCCAGGGACAGGGGGTAAACATTCAGTACTTC. It specifies CASSQGQGVNIQYF. V is TRBV6-6 and J is TRBJ2-4, with TRBD1 matching over 11 bases. Germline V gene lookup returns CDR1 MNHNY and CDR2 SVGAGI (reference sequence). CDR3 size: 14 residues. The V gene end was trimmed by 6 bases and the J gene end by 6 bases; junction bases not matched to a gene: 4.

This chain connects TRBV2 to TRBJ1-5, with D hard to call. The germline gives CDR1 SNHLY, CDR2 FYNNEI. Trimming pared 7 bases from V and 7 bases from J, leaving 17 bases between. This CDR3 spans 14 amino acids. This CDR3 is CASKSSGWQQPQHF. Here the CDR3 DNA reads TGTGCCAGCAAGAGCAGCGGCTGGCAACAGCCCCAGCATTTT.

V and J are TRBV6-5 and TRBJ2-1; TRBD2 is a possible D gene (6 bases). Germline V gene data show CDR1 as MNHEY and CDR2 as SVGAGI. V gave up 4 bases and J gave up 10 bases, with 14 bases separating them. The CDR3 is made up of 13 amino acids. CDR3 loop: CASSWRREGEQFF. In nucleotides, the CDR3 is TGTGCCAGCAGTTGGCGGCGGGAAGGGGAGCAGTTCTTC.

This clone was counted many times. V and J are TRBV28 and TRBJ2-7, with unresolved D. CDR1 is MDHEN, CDR2 SYDVKM, per germline. The CDR3 totals 15 residues. Trimming pared 1 base from V and 3 bases from J, leaving 13 bases between. CDR3: CASSLSSGSGYEQYF. DNA of the CDR3: TGTGCCAGCAGTTTATCCTCTGGTAGTGGCTACGAGCAGTACTTC.

This clone was recorded only once. The rearrangement joins TRBV7-3 to TRBJ1-6; 7 bases agree with TRBD1. The CDR3 runs to 14 residues. Unmatched junction bases numbered 5, after V lost 5 bases and J lost 7 bases. Germline-derived CDR1 and CDR2 are SGHTA and FQGTGA. CDR3: CASSPGTVNSPLHF. Written as DNA, the CDR3 is TGTGCCAGCAGCCCCGGGACAGTAAATTCACCCCTCCACTTT.

The genes are TRBV29-1 and TRBJ1-1; weak D call: TRBD1 (6 bases). This CDR3 has 15 residues. The germline V gene has CDR1 SQVTM and CDR2 ANQGSEA. The V end was cut by 0 bases, the J end by 2 bases, with 13 bases between. The CDR3 region has the DNA TGCAGCGTTGAAGATCCTGTGACAGGAAACACTGAAGCTTTCTTT. Protein sequence: CSVEDPVTGNTEAFF.

This clone was detected only a few times. V and J are TRBV12-3 or TRBV12-4 and TRBJ1-1; tentative D call: TRBD1 (6 bases). There are 12 residues in the CDR3. The V end lost 3 bases, the J end lost 10 bases, and 12 bases lay between the germline ends. The CDR3 DNA is TGTGCCAGCAGTTTGGACAGTTTTGGAGCTTTCTTT. Translated: CASSLDSFGAFF.

This clone was detected only once. Relative to the germline gene, one junction end is altered; a read error may explain this. This chain links TRBV10-3 with TRBJ1-6, with a possible D match to TRBD1 (5 bases). Germline CDR1 and CDR2: ENHRY and SYGVKD. This CDR3 region has 12 residues. CDR3 bases: TGTGCCATCAGGGAACCGGGACTTCATCCCTTTTTT. It codes for CAIREPGLHPFF.

The chain links TRBV4-3 to TRBJ2-2; 11 nucleotides match TRBD2. This CDR3 has 17 amino acids. Germline V gene lookup returns CDR1 LGHNA and CDR2 YSLEER. V was pared by 3 bases and J by 4 bases, with 7 bases of the junction left unmatched. DNA of the CDR3: TGCGCCAGCAGCCAGGCTCTAGCGGGAGGCGGCACCGGGGAGCTGTTTTTT. This gives the protein CASSQALAGGGTGELFF.

The gene calls are TRBV21-1 and TRBJ1-1. TRBV21-1 is flagged as a pseudogene. The length of the CDR3 is 17 residues. Here the CDR3 DNA reads TGTGCCAGCAGCAAGTACACCGGCGGGGGTATGAACACTGAAGCTTTCTTT. Protein sequence: CASSKYTGGGMNTEAFF.

A few counts support this clone. V usage is TRBV7-9 and J usage is TRBJ2-2; D possibly corresponds to TRBD2 (6 bases). V lost 7 bases, J lost 7 bases, and 19 bases lay in between. Germline-derived CDR1 and CDR2 are SEHNR and FQNEAQ (reference sequence). The CDR3 consists of 15 residues. CDR3 region: CASNGVRGSVGELFF. In DNA form, the CDR3 reads TGTGCCAGCAATGGAGTCCGGGGGTCGGTCGGGGAGCTGTTTTTT.

The chain recombines TRBV29-1 with TRBJ1-2; the match to TRBD1 covers 9 bases. The CDR3 runs to 12 residues. The trim removed 6 bases at V and 7 bases at J, leaving 6 bases unmatched. From germline, CDR1 is SQVTM and CDR2 ANQGSEA. CDR3 in DNA: TGCAGCGTGGAGGGACAGGGAAGTGGCTACACCTTC. Translated: CSVEGQGSGYTF.

V is TRBV5-1 and J is TRBJ2-1; TRBD2 matches at 11 bases. Losses at the gene ends were 2 bases for V and 4 bases for J; bases not matched to a gene: 2. There are 15 residues in the CDR3. Germline loops: CDR1 SGHRS, CDR2 YFSETQ. The CDR3 sequence is CASSFSGGAYNEQFF. The CDR3 bases are TGCGCCAGCAGCTTTAGCGGGGGGGCATACAATGAGCAGTTCTTC.

The V call is TRBV4-3, the J call TRBJ2-5; 8 bases agree with TRBD2. Germline CDR1 is LGHNA and CDR2 is YSLEER. The CDR3 covers 17 residues. Trimming at V came to 4 bases and at J to 4 bases, leaving 14 bases not matched to a gene. CDR3: CASSPLGRGAFGETQYF. CDR3 DNA sequence: TGCGCCAGCAGCCCTTTGGGGCGGGGGGCCTTCGGAGAGACCCAGTACTTC.

The rearrangement links TRBV27 to TRBJ2-2; 9 bases are shared with TRBD1. The CDR3 loop spans 16 amino acids. Per germline, CDR1 MNHEY and CDR2 SMNVEV (reference sequence). Trimming took 2 bases from V and 6 from J; bases not matched to a gene: 7. CDR3 nucleotide sequence: TGTGCCAGCAGTTTACACCGGGACAGGGTTGCCGGGGAGCTGTTTTTT. Residues: CASSLHRDRVAGELFF.

V usage is TRBV11-1 and J usage is TRBJ2-1, with D possibly being TRBD2 (6 bases). Germline loops: CDR1 SGHAT, CDR2 FQDESV (reference sequence). The CDR3 totals 15 residues. The V gene lost 1 base and the J gene lost 2 bases, with 9 bases spanning the gap. The CDR3 spells CASSLVRGTYNEQFF. CDR3 DNA: TGTGCCAGCAGCTTAGTGCGGGGAACCTACAATGAGCAGTTCTTC. The full variable domain, in which reference TRBV11-1 and TRBJ2-1 provide the parts outside the CDR3, is EAEVAQSPRYKITEKSQAVAFWCDPISGHATLYWYRQILGQGPELLVQFQDESVVDDSQLPKDRFSAERLKGVDSTLKIQPAELGDSAMYLCASSLVRGTYNEQFFGPGTRLTVL.

The chain employs TRBV9 and TRBJ2-3, with D tentatively TRBD1 (6 bases). With 3 bases removed from V and 2 bases from J, the gap between germline ends came to 19 bases. The CDR3 has 17 amino acids. Germline V gives CDR1 SGDLS, CDR2 YYNGEE. CDR3 protein: CASSADPGELDTDTQYF. DNA for the CDR3: TGTGCCAGCAGCGCAGACCCAGGGGAGTTGGACACAGATACGCAGTATTTT.

The rearrangement uses TRBV10-3 and TRBJ2-7; 8 nucleotides match TRBD1. The CDR3 has 13 amino acids. J gave up 7 bases and V 6 bases, and 8 bases lay outside the gene matches. Looked up from germline, CDR1 is ENHRY and CDR2 is SYGVKD. The CDR3: CAIRDRDTREQYF. CDR3 in DNA: TGTGCCATCAGGGACAGGGACACGCGTGAGCAGTACTTC.

V usage is TRBV7-8 and J usage is TRBJ2-3, with TRBD2 matching 7 bases. V dropped 5 bases and J dropped 0; count of bases not matched to a gene: 11. The CDR3 is 17 amino acids. The germline V gene encodes CDR1 SGHVS and CDR2 FQNEAQ. CDR3 DNA sequence: TGTGCCAGCAGCCTAATGGGACTATCCTTTAGCACAGATACGCAGTATTTT. Protein: CASSLMGLSFSTDTQYF.

As regards this clone: An end of the junction does not agree with germline; a read error may underlie this. This sequence joins TRBV5-1 and TRBJ2-7, with D possibly being TRBD1 (7 bases). This CDR3 contains 17 residues. Germline lookup yields CDR1 SGHRS and CDR2 YFSETQ. The CDR3 sequence: CARSLGGKGAVAYEQYF. The CDR3 DNA reads as TGCGCCCGCAGCTTGGGGGGCAAGGGGGCGGTGGCCTACGAGCAGTACTTC.

This clone was observed a handful of times. The genes are TRBV7-9 and TRBJ1-4; the match to TRBD1 covers 9 bases. The CDR3 length is 15 residues. Germline trimming cut 5 bases from V and 6 bases from J; bases unmatched to any gene: 7. Germline CDR1 reads SEHNR; CDR2 reads FQNEAQ (reference sequence). For the CDR3, the DNA is TGTGCCAGCAGCCCCCTGGACAGGGGCTATGAAAAACTGTTTTTT. This sequence encodes CASSPLDRGYEKLFF. The whole variable domain, remainder taken from reference TRBV7-9 and TRBJ1-4, is DTGVSQNPRHKITKRGQNVTFRCDPISEHNRLYWYRQTLGQGPEFLTYFQNEAQLEKSRLLSDRFSAERPKGSFSTLEIQRTEQGDSAMYLCASSPLDRGYEKLFFGSGTQLSVL.

This clone was seen a handful of times. Other DNA variants within this sample encode the same CDR3. V is TRBV27 and J is TRBJ1-2, with TRBD1 identical over 8 bases. The CDR3 is made up of 15 amino acids. In germline, CDR1 is MNHEY, CDR2 SMNVEV (reference sequence). The junction had 12 bases not matched to a gene; V was cut back by 8 bases and J by 4 bases. CDR3 protein: CASSLLAGGVYGYTF. For the CDR3, the DNA is TGTGCCAGCTCGCTATTAGCAGGGGGCGTCTATGGCTACACCTTC.

The chain uses TRBV3-1 (or the pseudogene TRBV3-2) and TRBJ1-3, with 12 bases fitting TRBD1. CDR1 and CDR2 from the germline V gene are LGHDT and YNNKEL (reference sequence). Unmatched junction bases numbered 8, after V lost 2 bases and J lost 0 bases. The CDR3 is 19 amino acids. CDR3 nucleotide sequence: TGTGCCAGCAGCCAAACCCCGGGACAGGGGGCTTCCTCTGGAAACACCATATATTTT. Translation gives CASSQTPGQGASSGNTIYF.

This chain joins TRBV5-4 and TRBJ2-7, with D hard to call. The V and J ends lost 1 base and 3 bases respectively, with 5 bases between them. The V gene's germline CDR1 is SGHNT and CDR2 YYREEE (reference sequence). This CDR3 contains 12 residues. The CDR3 nucleotides are TGTGCCAGCAGCTTGTCGAGCTACGAGCAGTACTTC. It specifies CASSLSSYEQYF.

V is TRBV29-1 and J is TRBJ2-2, with 8 nucleotides matching TRBD1. Germline CDR1 and CDR2: SQVTM and ANQGSEA. V lost 1 base and J lost 3; bases outside the gene matches: 13. The length of the CDR3 is 18 residues. The CDR3 nucleotides read TGCAGCGTTGAAGTGCCAGGACAGGGATCCCACTACACCGGGGAGCTGTTTTTT. Amino acid sequence: CSVEVPGQGSHYTGELFF.

The chain has TRBV11-2 and TRBJ1-4; TRBD1 agrees at 9 bases. The V gene's germline CDR1 is SGHAT and CDR2 FQNNGV. After removal of 1 base from V and 5 bases from J, the junction contained 2 bases not matched to a gene. The CDR3 length is 15 residues. The DNA for the CDR3 is TGTGCCAGCAGCTTAGGGGACAGGGTAAATGAAAAACTGTTTTTT. It translates to CASSLGDRVNEKLFF.

This rearrangement joins TRBV5-5 to TRBJ2-1; 9 bases are a match to TRBD2. This CDR3 spans 14 amino acids. J gave up 10 bases and V 9 bases, and 14 bases lay outside the gene matches. Germline CDR1 reads SGHKS; CDR2 reads YYEKEE (reference sequence). CDR3 in amino acids: CATSPGLAGREQFF. CDR3 nucleotides: TGTGCCACCAGTCCCGGGCTAGCGGGAAGGGAGCAGTTCTTC.